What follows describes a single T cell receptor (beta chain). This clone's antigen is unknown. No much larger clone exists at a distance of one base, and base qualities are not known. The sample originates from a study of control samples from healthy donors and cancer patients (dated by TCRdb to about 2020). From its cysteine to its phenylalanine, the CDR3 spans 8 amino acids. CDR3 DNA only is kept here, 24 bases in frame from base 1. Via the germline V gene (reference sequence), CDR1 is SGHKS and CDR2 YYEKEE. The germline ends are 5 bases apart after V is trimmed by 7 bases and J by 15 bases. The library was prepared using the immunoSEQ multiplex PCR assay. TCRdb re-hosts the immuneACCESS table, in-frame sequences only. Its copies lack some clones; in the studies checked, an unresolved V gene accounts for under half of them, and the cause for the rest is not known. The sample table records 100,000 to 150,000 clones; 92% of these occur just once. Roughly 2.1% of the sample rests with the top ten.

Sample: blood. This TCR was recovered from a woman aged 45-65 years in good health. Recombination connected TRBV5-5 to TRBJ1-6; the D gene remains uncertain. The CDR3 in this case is CASGDLHF. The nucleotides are TGTGCCAGCGGCGACCTCCACTTT.